This T cell receptor (beta chain) was captured by sequencing in a study of T cell changes during pregnancy in multiple sclerosis. Germline V gene data show CDR1 as LGHNA and CDR2 as YNFKEQ. This CDR3 is built from 19 residues. Unmatched junction bases numbered 16, after V lost 4 bases and J lost 3 bases. This table comes from immunoSEQ multiplex PCR, and its TCRdb copy is limited to in-frame clones, with some not included. The table has 41,000 or so clones, roughly nine tenths seen once. The chain links TRBV4-2 to TRBJ2-5; 11 bases line up with TRBD1. This TCR was sampled from a female donor with multiple sclerosis, enrolled in a pregnancy study. This sample comprised CD4+ T cells from peripheral blood mononuclear cells, obtained in the first trimester of pregnancy. The CDR3 bases are TGTGCCAGCAGCCGCGCAGAAAGAGGACCGGGACAGGGGGAAGAGACCCAGTACTTC. Translated: CASSRAERGPGQGEETQYF.